This T cell receptor (beta chain) was documented in a study of CD4+ T cells in melanoma. Assay: immunoSEQ multiplex PCR; the TCRdb copy retains only in-frame clones and omits some. The data hold some 10,000 clones, with roughly 65% observed a single time. The source material was cells from a culture (not recorded whether cultured in vitro). The clonotype originates from a human donor with melanoma.

The CDR3, as DNA: TGTGCCAGCAGTGCTCGGACAGGGGGCGCGACCTATGGCTACACCTTC. Translating it yields CASSARTGGATYGYTF. The chain is built from TRBV6-1 and TRBJ1-2, with 11 bases lining up with TRBD1. The CDR3 has 16 amino acids. CDR1 and CDR2 (germline): MNHNS, SASEGT. J lost 4 bases, V lost 4 bases, and 8 bases had no gene match.